This TCR beta chain is from a study of identical twins. Overall study results and limits: Insertions were reduced in abundant cord blood beta clonotypes but not in memory repertoires.

About this clonotype itself: Antigen: not known.

Only healthy Caucasians were included as donors. Germline CDR1 is MNHEY and CDR2 is SMNVEV (reference sequence). J was trimmed by 3 bases and V by 6 bases; bases with no gene match: 9. The CDR3 runs to 16 residues. A universal primer site was added by template switching, and unique molecular identifiers were carried by the cDNA. TCRdb re-called the 5' RACE reads through MiXCR, storing one row per CDR3 protein. Of 400,000 to 500,000 distinct CDR3 sequences listed, 14% are singletons. The data were also submitted as part of a second study, on yellow fever vaccine responses in identical twins.

The chain has TRBV27 and TRBJ2-2; 8 nucleotides line up with TRBD2. The sequence was collected from a woman aged 18-30 years in good health. Sequencing was carried out using CD4+ T cells sorted from blood. CDR3 sequence (DNA): TGTGCCAGCAGACATATTAGAGCGGGAGACACCGGGGAGCTGTTTTTT. This codes for CASRHIRAGDTGELFF.